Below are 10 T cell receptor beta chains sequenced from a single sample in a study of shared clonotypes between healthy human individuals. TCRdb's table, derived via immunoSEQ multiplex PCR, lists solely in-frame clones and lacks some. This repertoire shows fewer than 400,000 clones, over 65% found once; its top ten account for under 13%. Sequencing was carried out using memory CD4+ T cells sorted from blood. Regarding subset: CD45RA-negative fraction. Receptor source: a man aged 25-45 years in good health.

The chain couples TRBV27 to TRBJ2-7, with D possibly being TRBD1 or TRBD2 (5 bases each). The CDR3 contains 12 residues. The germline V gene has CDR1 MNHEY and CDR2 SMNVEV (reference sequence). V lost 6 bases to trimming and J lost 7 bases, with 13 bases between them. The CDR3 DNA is TGTGCCAGCAGCCAGAGGGGCCTAGAGCAGTACTTC. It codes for CASSQRGLEQYF.

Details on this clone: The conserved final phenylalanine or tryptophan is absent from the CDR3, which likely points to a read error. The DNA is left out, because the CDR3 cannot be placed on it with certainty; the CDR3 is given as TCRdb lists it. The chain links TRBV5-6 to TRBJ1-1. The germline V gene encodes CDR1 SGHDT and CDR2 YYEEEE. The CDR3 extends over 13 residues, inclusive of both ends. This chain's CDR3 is CASRQRDFATTNL.

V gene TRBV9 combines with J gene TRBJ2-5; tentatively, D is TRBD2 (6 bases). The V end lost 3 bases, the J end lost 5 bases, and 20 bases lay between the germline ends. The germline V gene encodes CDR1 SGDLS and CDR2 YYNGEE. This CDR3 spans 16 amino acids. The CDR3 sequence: CASSGGTRTALETQYF. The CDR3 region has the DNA TGTGCCAGCAGCGGTGGGACTCGCACTGCCCTGGAGACCCAGTACTTC.

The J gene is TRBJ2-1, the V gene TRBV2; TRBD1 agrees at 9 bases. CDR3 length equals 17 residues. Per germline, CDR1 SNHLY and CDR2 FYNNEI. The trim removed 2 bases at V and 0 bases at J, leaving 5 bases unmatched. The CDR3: CASSEKQGASSYNEQFF. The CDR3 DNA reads TGTGCCAGCAGTGAAAAACAGGGGGCTAGCTCCTACAATGAGCAGTTCTTC.

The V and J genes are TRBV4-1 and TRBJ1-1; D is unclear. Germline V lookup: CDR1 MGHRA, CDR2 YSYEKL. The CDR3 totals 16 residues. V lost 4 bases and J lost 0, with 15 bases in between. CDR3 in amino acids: CASSLPGAPLNTEAFF. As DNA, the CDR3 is TGCGCCAGCAGCCTCCCGGGAGCGCCCTTGAACACTGAAGCTTTCTTT.

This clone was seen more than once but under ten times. The CDR3 loop is CASRFARGQGAYEQYF. CDR3 nucleotide sequence: TGTGCCAGCCGATTTGCCCGGGGACAGGGGGCATACGAGCAGTACTTC. This chain uses TRBV27 with TRBJ2-7, with 12 nucleotides matching TRBD1. The CDR3 is 16 residues long. Germline-derived CDR1 and CDR2 are MNHEY and SMNVEV (reference sequence). V shed 8 bases, J shed 4 bases, and the junction held 12 bases outside the gene matches.

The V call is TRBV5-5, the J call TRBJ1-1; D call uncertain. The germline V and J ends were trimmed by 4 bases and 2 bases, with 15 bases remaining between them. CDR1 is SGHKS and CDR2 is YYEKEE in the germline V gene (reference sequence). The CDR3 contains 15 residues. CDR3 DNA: TGTGCCAGCAGCACTAGCTGGTTGGCCAACACTGAAGCTTTCTTT. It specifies CASSTSWLANTEAFF. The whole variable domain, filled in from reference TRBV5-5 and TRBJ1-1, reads DAGVTQSPTHLIKTRGQQVTLRCSPISGHKSVSWYQQVLGQGPQFIFQYYEKEERGRGNFPDRFSARQFPNYSSELNVNALLLGDSALYLCASSTSWLANTEAFFGQGTRLTVV.

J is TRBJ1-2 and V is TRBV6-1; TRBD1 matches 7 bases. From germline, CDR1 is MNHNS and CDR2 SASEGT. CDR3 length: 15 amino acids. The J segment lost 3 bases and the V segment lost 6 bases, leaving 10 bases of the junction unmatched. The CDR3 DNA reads TGTGCCAGCAGGCTTATTCCGGGACAGTACTATGGCTACACCTTC. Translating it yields CASRLIPGQYYGYTF.

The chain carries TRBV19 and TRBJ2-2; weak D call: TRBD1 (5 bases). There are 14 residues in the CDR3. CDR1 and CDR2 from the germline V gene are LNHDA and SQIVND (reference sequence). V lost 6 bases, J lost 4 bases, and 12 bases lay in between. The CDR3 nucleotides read TGTGCCAGTAGGGCACCCAGGGCCACCGGGGAGCTGTTTTTT. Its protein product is CASRAPRATGELFF.

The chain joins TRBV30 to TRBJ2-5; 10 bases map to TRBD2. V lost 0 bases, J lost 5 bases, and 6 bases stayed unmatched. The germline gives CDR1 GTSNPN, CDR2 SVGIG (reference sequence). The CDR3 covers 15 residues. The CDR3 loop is CAWSVSSGRYETQYF. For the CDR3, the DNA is TGTGCCTGGAGTGTCTCTAGCGGGAGATATGAGACCCAGTACTTC.